This is a list of T cell receptor beta chains from one sample in a study of shared clonotypes between healthy human individuals. The assay was immunoSEQ multiplex PCR, and TCRdb's table has in-frame clones only and misses some. The repertoire holds fewer than 1.6 million clones, with approximately 98.5% as singletons. The sample taken for sequencing was naive CD4+ T cells sorted from blood. Source of these receptors: a man aged 25-45 years in good health. CDR3s include the opening cysteine and the closing phenylalanine or tryptophan. D genes are given only for firm matches. The size field is filled for only some rows; it gives once, few, many or a size class.

TRBD1,TRBV19,TRBJ1-2,NA,TGTGCCAGTATTAGACAGGGAGGGGATGGCTACACCTTC,CASIRQGGDGYTF
NA,TRBV6-1,TRBJ2-7,NA,TGTGCCAGCAGTGATCAGGGGCCTTACTCCGAGCAGTACTTC,CASSDQGPYSEQYF
NA,TRBV6-1,TRBJ2-2,NA,TGTGCCAGCACGTTCAGGGTGAACACCGGGGAGCTGTTTTTT,CASTFRVNTGELFF
NA,TRBV18,TRBJ2-2,NA,TGTGCCAGCTCACCATTGAGCGGGACAAACACCGGGGAGCTGTTTTTT,CASSPLSGTNTGELFF
NA,TRBV5-6,TRBJ2-1,NA,TGTGCCAGCAGCTTATCCCAGGGAGCCGACAATGAGCAGTTCTTC,CASSLSQGADNEQFF
NA,TRBV2,TRBJ1-2,once,TGTGCCAGCAGGCCCCAAGGACAGAACTATGGCTACACCTTC,CASRPQGQNYGYTF
TRBD2,TRBV18,TRBJ2-3,NA,TGTGCCAGCTCAATGCGGGAGGCGGTAGATACGCAGTATTTT,CASSMREAVDTQYF
TRBD1,TRBV29-1,TRBJ2-7,NA,TGCAGCGTTGGGTGGGACAGGGGAAAGCAGTACTTC,CSVGWDRGKQYF
NA,TRBV7-2,TRBJ1-1,NA,TGTGCCAGCAGCTTAGCTCCCACAGCCGCCACCGCTTTCTTT,CASSLAPTAATAFF
TRBD2,TRBV5-8,TRBJ2-1,once,TGTGCCAGCAGCGCCCAAGGGACTAGCGGGCTCTCCTACAATGAGCAGTTCTTC,CASSAQGTSGLSYNEQFF
NA,TRBV28,TRBJ2-7,NA,TGTGCCAGCAGCCCGCCTCAGCTCCGCTCCCTCTACGAGCAGTACTTC,CASSPPQLRSLYEQYF
NA,TRBV19,TRBJ1-1,NA,TGTGCCAGTATCACCGGGGTTGGTATCACGGACACTGAAGCTTTCTTT,CASITGVGITDTEAFF
NA,TRBV6-1,TRBJ1-5,NA,TGTGCCAGCAGTGATCGGGCAGGAGTTTCTTTAGCCCAGCATTTT,CASSDRAGVSLAQHF
NA,TRBV27,TRBJ1-1,once,TGTGCCAGCAGTTCGACTCTCACGAGGACTGAAGCTTTCTTT,CASSSTLTRTEAFF
NA,TRBV19,TRBJ1-1,NA,TGTGCCAGTCCCCTAGCGAGGTCTGGGGCTTTCTTT,CASPLARSGAFF
NA,TRBV18,TRBJ1-3,NA,TGTGCCAGCTCACCACTCGGCAGTACATCTGGAAACACCATATATTTT,CASSPLGSTSGNTIYF
TRBD1,TRBV11-3,TRBJ2-1,NA,TGTGCCAGCAGCCGTAGTCCGGGACAGGGGGTCTACAATGAGCAGTTCTTC,CASSRSPGQGVYNEQFF
NA,TRBV6-6,TRBJ2-1,NA,TGTGCCAGCAGTTACTCGAGGACGGTTAATGAGCAGTTCTTC,CASSYSRTVNEQFF
NA,TRBV2,TRBJ2-5,NA,TGTGCCAGCAGGGAGTACCAAGAGACCCAGTACTTC,CASREYQETQYF
NA,TRBV27,TRBJ1-4,NA,TGTGCCAGCAGTACCAGGGGAGCGGGGGAAAAACTGTTTTTT,CASSTRGAGEKLFF
NA,TRBV7-8,TRBJ1-2,few,TGTGCCAGCAGTCCTCGACAGCTGAGGGAGTATGGCTACACCTTC,CASSPRQLREYGYTF
TRBD1,TRBV2,TRBJ2-7,NA,TGTGCCAGCAGCCCAGACAGGGGGAGAGCGGAACAGTACTTC,CASSPDRGRAEQYF
TRBD1,TRBV27,TRBJ2-2,NA,TGTGCCAGCAGCCGGACAGGGTCCACCGGGGAGCTGTTTTTT,CASSRTGSTGELFF
NA,TRBV28,TRBJ1-1,NA,TGTGCCAGCAGTGCCCAGGGGTATGGAATGGGTAGGGATGGTGAAGCTTTCTTT,CASSAQGYGMGRDGEAFF
NA,TRBV11-2,TRBJ2-2,NA,TGTGCCAGCAGCTTGGTGAGCGCCGGGGAGCTGTTTTTT,CASSLVSAGELFF
NA,TRBV2,TRBJ2-7,NA,TGTGCCAGCAGTATTACAGGTCCCTACGAGCAGTACTTC,CASSITGPYEQYF
TRBD1,TRBV19,TRBJ2-1,once,TGTGCCAGTAGTGACACAGGGGGCTTCTACAATGAGCAGTTCTTC,CASSDTGGFYNEQFF
NA,TRBV9,TRBJ2-3,NA,TGTGCCAGCAGCGTAACGGCCCTCACAGATACGCAGTATTTT,CASSVTALTDTQYF
NA,TRBV5-4,TRBJ1-1,NA,TGTGCCAGCAGCTTGGGACCCTCAACTGGGGGAGGACGTAGGGCTGAAGCTTTCTTT,CASSLGPSTGGGRRAEAFF
NA,TRBV19,TRBJ2-7,NA,TGTGCCAGTAGTATTCCAGGGTTCTCCTACGAGCAGTACTTC,CASSIPGFSYEQYF
NA,TRBV18,TRBJ1-2,NA,TGTGCCAGCTCACCTACGGGGACAAACTATGGCTACACCTTC,CASSPTGTNYGYTF